The 21 T cell receptor beta chains reported below all come from one sample, sequenced in a study of blood T cell repertoires in COVID-19. Here immunoSEQ multiplex PCR was the method, and the copy in TCRdb shows in-frame clones only, minus some. The data show 100,000 or so clones, around nine tenths seen once. Sequences were obtained from peripheral blood. The receptor source for this set is a woman aged 50 to 60 in a cohort sampled during active COVID-19.

This chain uses TRBV10-2 with TRBJ2-7; 9 nucleotides match TRBD1. The V segment lost 4 bases and the J segment 4 bases; nucleotides outside the gene matches: 2. This CDR3 comprises 13 residues. Looked up from germline, CDR1 is WSHSY and CDR2 is SAAADI. In nucleotides, the CDR3 is TGCGCCAGCAGTGGGGACAGGGTATACGAGCAGTACTTC. This sequence encodes CASSGDRVYEQYF.

The chain couples TRBV2 to TRBJ1-2, with 9 bases fitting TRBD1. The J segment lost 0 bases and the V segment lost 6 bases, leaving 5 bases of the junction unmatched. This CDR3 spans 15 amino acids. Germline V CDR1 and CDR2: SNHLY, FYNNEI. CDR3 region: CASRGGQGANYGYTF. The CDR3 DNA reads as TGTGCCAGCAGAGGGGGACAGGGAGCTAACTATGGCTACACCTTC.

The chain carries TRBV6-5 and TRBJ2-5, with a possible D match to TRBD1 (5 bases). V gave up 0 bases and J gave up 5 bases, with 10 bases separating them. Germline V gene lookup returns CDR1 MNHEY and CDR2 SVGAGI. The CDR3 totals 14 residues. The DNA for the CDR3 is TGTGCCAGCAGTTACTCTTGGCAGGGTGAGACCCAGTACTTC. As protein: CASSYSWQGETQYF.

J is TRBJ1-6 and V is TRBV11-3; D gene uncertain. This CDR3 comprises 15 residues. Germline V lookup: CDR1 SGHNT, CDR2 YENEEA. V lost 6 bases to trimming and J lost 7 bases, with 16 bases between them. CDR3 sequence (DNA): TGTGCCAGCAGACCCGCGACCGGGTTGAATTCACCCCTCCACTTT. This codes for CASRPATGLNSPLHF.

The V and J genes are TRBV4-1 and TRBJ2-7, with 7 nucleotides matching TRBD1. The ends lost 0 bases at V and 3 bases at J; junction bases unmatched: 5. The CDR3 is 15 residues long. Germline V gives CDR1 MGHRA, CDR2 YSYEKL. CDR3 DNA: TGCGCCAGCAGCCAAGATCGGGGACAGTTCTACGAGCAGTACTTC. Encoded protein: CASSQDRGQFYEQYF.

The chain couples TRBV19 to TRBJ1-1; D is undetermined. Trimming shortened V by 1 base and J by 2 bases, and 11 bases separated the two germline ends. This CDR3 comprises 15 residues. Germline V gene data show CDR1 as LNHDA and CDR2 as SQIVND (reference sequence). The CDR3 sequence is CASSIVPQSNTEAFF. The CDR3, as DNA: TGTGCCAGTAGTATAGTCCCCCAATCCAACACTGAAGCTTTCTTT.

The V gene is TRBV5-5, the J gene TRBJ2-1; no clear D gene. The CDR3 runs 15 residues. Germline V gene data show CDR1 as SGHKS and CDR2 as YYEKEE (reference sequence). Trimming took off 3 bases at V and 0 bases at J, with 10 bases between the two ends. This chain's CDR3 is CASSSTVSSYNEQFF. The CDR3 coding sequence is TGTGCCAGCAGCTCTACAGTAAGCTCCTACAATGAGCAGTTCTTC. Combining the CDR3 with reference TRBV5-5 and TRBJ2-1 gives the whole variable domain DAGVTQSPTHLIKTRGQQVTLRCSPISGHKSVSWYQQVLGQGPQFIFQYYEKEERGRGNFPDRFSARQFPNYSSELNVNALLLGDSALYLCASSSTVSSYNEQFFGPGTRLTVL.

The genes are TRBV2 and TRBJ1-1; 8 nucleotides agree with TRBD1. CDR1 SNHLY and CDR2 FYNNEI come from the germline V gene. The CDR3 contains 18 residues. With V trimmed by 2 bases and J by 1 base, 12 bases remained unmatched. Here the CDR3 reads CASSEFSVTGVSNTEAFF. The DNA of the CDR3 is TGTGCCAGCAGTGAATTTTCTGTGACAGGGGTTTCGAACACTGAAGCTTTCTTT.

The chain joins TRBV24-1 to TRBJ1-2; D remains ambiguous. Trimming cost V 1 base and J 4 bases, with 6 bases left between them. This CDR3 has 13 amino acids. Germline V gene data show CDR1 as KGHDR and CDR2 as SFDVKD. This chain's CDR3 is CATSDLSFYGYTF. CDR3 nucleotide sequence: TGTGCCACCAGTGATTTATCTTTCTATGGCTACACCTTC.

The chain carries TRBV5-8 and TRBJ2-2; D is uncertain. Germline V gene lookup returns CDR1 SGHTS and CDR2 YDEGEE. V lost 0 bases, J lost 0 bases, and 9 bases lay in between. This CDR3 has 16 amino acids. CDR3 in amino acids: CASSLAQQTNTGELFF. CDR3 nucleotides: TGTGCCAGCAGCTTGGCACAGCAAACGAACACCGGGGAGCTGTTTTTT.

V usage is TRBV6-5 and J usage is TRBJ2-3; tentative D call: TRBD1 (6 bases). Trimming removed 0 bases from V and 6 bases from J, with 13 bases in between. CDR1 and CDR2 from the germline V gene are MNHEY and SVGAGI. There are 15 residues in the CDR3. The CDR3 nucleotides are TGTGCCAGCAGTTACTCGGGGGCAACCGGGGATACGCAGTATTTT. Translating it yields CASSYSGATGDTQYF.

The rearrangement joins TRBV12-3 or TRBV12-4 to TRBJ2-4; a weak D match, TRBD2 (6 bases). The CDR3 length is 12 residues. Deletions cut 3 bases from V and 6 bases from J, with 6 bases between. The CDR3 bases are TGTGCCAGCAGTTTGGGGGGAAACATTCAGTACTTC. It is translated as CASSLGGNIQYF.

This sequence joins TRBV29-1 and TRBJ2-7; TRBD1 is a possible D gene (6 bases). Germline V gene lookup returns CDR1 SQVTM and CDR2 ANQGSEA. This CDR3 region has 14 residues. V lost 6 bases, J lost 6 bases, and 21 bases lay in between. CDR3 DNA: TGCAGCGTCACCTCCTCCCAACAGGGTTCCGAGCAGTACTTC. Translated: CSVTSSQQGSEQYF.

The chain uses TRBV5-1 and TRBJ2-7; D might be TRBD2 (5 bases). This CDR3 spans 13 amino acids. Trimming removed 5 bases at V and 2 bases at J, with 11 bases between. From germline, CDR1 is SGHRS and CDR2 YFSETQ. CDR3 DNA: TGCGCCAGCAGGGTGGTCGGGACCTACGAGCAGTACTTC. It encodes CASRVVGTYEQYF.

The chain has TRBV29-1 and TRBJ1-2; TRBD1 might be the D (5 bases). V lost 7 bases and J lost 4, with 16 bases in between. The germline gives CDR1 SQVTM, CDR2 ANQGSEA. The CDR3 extends over 13 amino acids. The chain's CDR3 is CSGISAGGYGYTF. As DNA, the CDR3 is TGCAGCGGGATATCAGCCGGGGGCTATGGCTACACCTTC.

V and J are TRBV11-2 and TRBJ2-1, with D possibly TRBD1 on 5 matching bases. Germline V gene lookup returns CDR1 SGHAT and CDR2 FQNNGV. The CDR3 is 13 residues long. Trimming removed 3 bases at V and 9 bases at J, with 12 bases between. CDR3 DNA: TGTGCCAGCAGCTTTATTGACAGTGGTGAGCAGTTCTTC. Translation gives CASSFIDSGEQFF.

The chain uses TRBV29-1 and TRBJ1-2; 8 nucleotides agree with TRBD1. V lost 4 bases, J lost 6 bases, and 10 bases stayed unmatched. Looked up from germline, CDR1 is SQVTM and CDR2 is ANQGSEA. This CDR3 has 14 residues. CDR3 bases: TGCAGCGTTGCCTCGCTCGGACAGGGACATGGCTACACCTTC. Amino acid sequence: CSVASLGQGHGYTF.

The chain couples TRBV3-1 (or the pseudogene TRBV3-2) to TRBJ1-3; no clear D. V gave up 4 bases and J gave up 0 bases, with 13 bases separating them. The CDR3 covers 16 residues. CDR1 LGHDT and CDR2 YNNKEL come from the germline V gene (reference sequence). CDR3 in amino acids: CASSRQVQFSGNTIYF. CDR3 sequence (DNA): TGTGCCAGCAGCCGACAAGTCCAGTTCTCTGGAAACACCATATATTTT.

The J gene is TRBJ1-1, the V gene TRBV4-1, with D tentatively TRBD1 (5 bases). Germline CDR1 MGHRA, CDR2 YSYEKL. This CDR3 is 17 amino acids long. Deletions cut 1 base from V and 2 bases from J, with 17 bases between. The CDR3 spells CASSQAGQDRKNTEAFF. Here the CDR3 DNA reads TGCGCCAGCAGCCAAGCAGGACAAGATCGGAAAAACACTGAAGCTTTCTTT.

J is TRBJ1-2 and V is TRBV5-1; 12 nucleotides agree with TRBD1. V lost 4 bases to trimming and J lost 7 bases; unmatched junction nucleotides: 5. Per the germline V gene, CDR1 is SGHRS and CDR2 is YFSETQ. The CDR3 spans 14 residues. CDR3 DNA: TGCGCCAGCAGCCCGGGACAGGGGGCGCGTGGCTACACCTTC. The encoded protein is CASSPGQGARGYTF.

The rearrangement links TRBV19 to TRBJ2-7; TRBD1 matches 12 bases. V lost 4 bases to trimming and J lost 7 bases; unmatched junction nucleotides: 17. Germline lookup yields CDR1 LNHDA and CDR2 SQIVND (reference sequence). This CDR3 has 18 residues. The CDR3 DNA reads TGTGCCAGTAGTACCATGGGACAGGGGGCTCTCCTAGGAGTGGAGCAGTACTTC. Translated: CASSTMGQGALLGVEQYF.